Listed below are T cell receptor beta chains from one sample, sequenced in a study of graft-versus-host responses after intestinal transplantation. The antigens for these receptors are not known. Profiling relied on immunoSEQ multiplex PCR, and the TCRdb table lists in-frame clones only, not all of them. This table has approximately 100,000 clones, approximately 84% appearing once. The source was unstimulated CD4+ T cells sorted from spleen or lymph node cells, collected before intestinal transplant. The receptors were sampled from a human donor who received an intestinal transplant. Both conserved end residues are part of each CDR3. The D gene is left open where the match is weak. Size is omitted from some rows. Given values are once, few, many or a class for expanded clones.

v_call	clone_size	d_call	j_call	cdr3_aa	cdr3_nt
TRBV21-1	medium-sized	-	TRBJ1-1	CASSPLKVKAFF	TGTGCCAGCAGCCCCCTAAAAGTGAAAGCTTTCTTT
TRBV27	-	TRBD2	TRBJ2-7	CASRGGRLYEQYF	TGTGCCAGCCGGGGGGGTAGGCTCTACGAGCAGTACTTC
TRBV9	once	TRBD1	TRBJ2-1	CASSVVGQGHNEQFF	TGTGCCAGCAGCGTAGTGGGACAGGGACACAATGAGCAGTTCTTC
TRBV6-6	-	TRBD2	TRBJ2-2	CASSPRGSIAGELFF	TGTGCCAGCAGTCCTCGCGGGAGTATAGCCGGGGAGCTGTTTTTT
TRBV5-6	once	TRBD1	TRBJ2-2	CASSGGQGTGELFF	TGTGCCAGCAGCGGCGGACAGGGCACCGGGGAGCTGTTTTTT
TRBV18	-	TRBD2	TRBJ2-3	CASSPLQLAGGVADTQYF	TGTGCCAGCTCACCACTACAACTAGCGGGGGGTGTAGCAGATACGCAGTATTTT
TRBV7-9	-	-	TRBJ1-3	CASSLDTTPYF	TGTGCCAGCAGCTTAGACACCACCCCATATTTT
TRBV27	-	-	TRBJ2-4	CASRPEGAKNIQYF	TGTGCCAGCAGGCCCGAAGGGGCCAAAAACATTCAGTACTTC
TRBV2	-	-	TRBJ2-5	CASNLRVETQYF	TGTGCCAGCAATCTGAGGGTGGAGACCCAGTACTTC
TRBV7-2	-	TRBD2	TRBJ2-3	CASSFRLAGNTDTQYF	TGTGCCAGCAGCTTTAGACTAGCGGGGAACACAGATACGCAGTATTTT
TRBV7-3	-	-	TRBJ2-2	CASSQTFTGELFF	TGTGCCAGCAGCCAGACGTTCACCGGGGAGCTGTTTTTT
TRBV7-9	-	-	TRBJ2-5	CASRRGVGETQYF	TGTGCCAGCAGGAGGGGGGTAGGGGAGACCCAGTACTTC
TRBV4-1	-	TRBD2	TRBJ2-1	CASSQVGGRAGEQFF	TGCGCCAGCAGCCAAGTCGGTGGGAGGGCCGGTGAGCAGTTCTTC
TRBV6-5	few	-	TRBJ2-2	CASSRQNTGELFF	TGTGCCAGCAGTCGACAAAACACCGGGGAGCTGTTTTTT
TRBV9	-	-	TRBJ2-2	CASSVEGTGELFF	TGTGCCAGCAGCGTAGAGGGGACCGGGGAGCTGTTTTTT
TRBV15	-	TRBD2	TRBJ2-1	CATRTSGHYNEQFF	TGTGCCACCCGGACTAGCGGACACTACAATGAGCAGTTCTTC
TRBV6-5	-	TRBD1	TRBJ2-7	CASTRQGQPNEQYF	TGTGCCAGCACTAGACAGGGGCAACCTAACGAGCAGTACTTC
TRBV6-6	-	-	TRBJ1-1	CASSTGNTETFF	TGTGCCAGCAGCACAGGGAACACTGAAACTTTCTTT
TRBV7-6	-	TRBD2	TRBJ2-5	CASSPNLAGGQETQYF	TGTGCCAGCAGCCCAAACCTAGCGGGAGGCCAAGAGACCCAGTACTTC
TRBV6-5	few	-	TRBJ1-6	CASSPSEGGNSPLHF	TGTGCCAGCAGTCCGTCGGAGGGGGGTAATTCACCCCTCCACTTT
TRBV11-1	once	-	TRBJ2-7	CASSLWNYEQYF	TGTGCCAGCAGCTTATGGAACTACGAGCAGTACTTC
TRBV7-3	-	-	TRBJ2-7	CASSLYSGPYEQYF	TGTGCCAGCAGCTTATATAGCGGTCCCTACGAGCAGTACTTC
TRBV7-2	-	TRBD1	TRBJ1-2	CASSPRTGRNYGYTF	TGTGCCAGCAGCCCACGGACAGGGCGAAACTATGGCTACACCTTC
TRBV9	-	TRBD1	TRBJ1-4	CASSVGGQGSGKLFF	TGTGCCAGCAGCGTAGGGGGACAGGGAAGTGGAAAACTGTTTTTT
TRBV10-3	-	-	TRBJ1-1	CAISAARGQVIF	TGTGCCATCAGTGCGGCTCGGGGCCAGGTCATATTT
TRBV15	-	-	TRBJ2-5	CATSRGSEMETQYF	TGTGCCACCAGCAGAGGCAGCGAAATGGAGACCCAGTACTTC
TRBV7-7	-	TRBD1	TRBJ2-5	CASSLDRGETQYF	TGTGCCAGCAGCTTAGACAGGGGCGAGACCCAGTACTTC
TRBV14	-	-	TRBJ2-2	CASSQDYRFDRPTGELFF	TGTGCCAGCAGCCAAGATTATCGGTTCGACAGGCCCACCGGGGAGCTGTTTTTT
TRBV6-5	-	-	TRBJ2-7	CASSRERRSSYEQYF	TGTGCCAGCAGTAGGGAGAGACGATCCTCCTACGAGCAGTACTTC
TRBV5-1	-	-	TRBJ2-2	CASRRSWGADTGELFF	TGCGCCAGCAGGAGAAGTTGGGGGGCCGACACCGGGGAGCTGTTTTTT
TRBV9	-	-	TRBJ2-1	CASSVLVGEQFF	TGTGCCAGCAGCGTACTAGTCGGTGAGCAGTTCTTC
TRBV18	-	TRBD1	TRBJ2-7	CASSPRTGEHREQYF	TGTGCCAGCTCACCACGGACAGGGGAACATCGGGAGCAGTACTTC
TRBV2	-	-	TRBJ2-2	CASSVGSNTGELFF	TGTGCCAGCAGTGTGGGCAGCAACACCGGGGAGCTGTTTTTT
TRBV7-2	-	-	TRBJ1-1	CASSLTQRNTEAFF	TGTGCCAGCAGCCTCACGCAGAGGAACACTGAAGCTTTCTTT
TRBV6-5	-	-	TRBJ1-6	CASSLGGGGYNSPLHF	TGTGCCAGCAGTTTGGGTGGGGGGGGCTATAATTCACCCCTCCACTTT
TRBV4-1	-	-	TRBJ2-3	CASSQDGGIEDTQYF	TGCGCCAGCAGCCAAGACGGTGGAATAGAAGATACGCAGTATTTT
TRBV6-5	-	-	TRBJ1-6	CASSPGSSYNSPLHF	TGTGCCAGCAGCCCAGGGAGCTCCTATAATTCACCCCTCCACTTT
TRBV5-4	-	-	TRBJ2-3	CASSSRTSTDTQYF	TGTGCCAGCAGCTCTCGAACCAGCACAGATACGCAGTATTTT
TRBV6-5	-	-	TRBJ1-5	CASSYSGGPQHF	TGTGCCAGCAGTTACTCGGGGGGCCCCCAGCATTTT
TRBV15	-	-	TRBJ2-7	CATSSDRTYEQYF	TGTGCCACCAGCAGCGACAGAACTTACGAGCAGTACTTC
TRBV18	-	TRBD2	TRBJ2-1	CASSHRTSGGDEQFF	TGTGCCAGCTCCCATAGGACTAGCGGGGGTGATGAGCAGTTCTTC
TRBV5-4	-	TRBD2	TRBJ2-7	CASSLVPAGGPHEQYF	TGTGCCAGCAGCTTGGTTCCAGCGGGAGGGCCCCACGAGCAGTACTTC
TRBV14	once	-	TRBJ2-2	CASSRGVAARTGELFF	TGTGCCAGCAGCCGGGGGGTAGCGGCTAGGACCGGGGAGCTGTTTTTT
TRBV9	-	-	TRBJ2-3	CASSAGGTPLADTQYF	TGTGCCAGCAGCGCAGGAGGGACTCCTCTGGCAGATACGCAGTATTTT
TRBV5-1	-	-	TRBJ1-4	CASSLSGRAPNEKLFF	TGCGCCAGCAGCTTGTCTGGGAGGGCCCCCAATGAAAAACTGTTTTTT
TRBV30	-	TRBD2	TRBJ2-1	CAWSVTSGRWGEQFF	TGTGCCTGGAGTGTAACTAGCGGGAGATGGGGTGAGCAGTTCTTC
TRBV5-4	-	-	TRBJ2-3	CASSPRVGVVDTQYF	TGTGCCAGCAGCCCGAGGGTGGGCGTGGTAGATACGCAGTATTTT